This T cell receptor beta chain was captured by sequencing in a study of T cells in Graves' hyperthyroidism and ophthalmopathy. Overall study: Staff took peripheral blood when the initial diagnosis was made, before any treatment began.

Amplification of TCR beta CDR3 regions used RNA as the template. With the HTBI primer set, the TCR CDR3 went through a first round of RT-PCR. TCRdb re-analysed the multiplex PCR reads in MiXCR, keeping a single row per CDR3 protein. This sample carries around 490,000 distinct CDR3 sequences, 15% to 20% of them seen once, and the ten largest clones take 47%. The diagnoses drew upon clinical symptoms, serum thyroxine and TRAb, thyroid ultrasound and orbital computed tomography. This clonotype was picked up many times. Its specificity is unknown. The germline gives CDR1 SNHLY, CDR2 FYNNEI. After removal of 5 bases from V and 6 bases from J, the junction contained 5 bases not matched to a gene. The CDR3 loop spans 14 amino acids. Study-wide results and limits: Most clonotypes expanded in thyroid above 0.001 were likewise present in blood. The authors' 13 V-J model separated ophthalmopathy from stable hyperthyroidism.

The chain joins TRBV2 to TRBJ1-5, with 9 bases identical to TRBD1. Sequencing input: blood. The clonotype originates from a man aged 40-49 years with Graves' ophthalmopathy. CDR3 sequence: CASSPQGARQPQHF. In DNA, the CDR3 is TGTGCCAGCAGTCCACAGGGGGCACGTCAGCCCCAGCATTTT. The entire variable domain, with the rest obtained from reference TRBV2 and TRBJ1-5, is as follows: EPEVTQTPSHQVTQMGQEVILRCVPISNHLYFYWYRQILGQKVEFLVSFYNNEISEKSEIFDDQFSVERPDGSNFTLKIRSTKLEDSAMYFCASSPQGARQPQHFGDGTRLSIL.